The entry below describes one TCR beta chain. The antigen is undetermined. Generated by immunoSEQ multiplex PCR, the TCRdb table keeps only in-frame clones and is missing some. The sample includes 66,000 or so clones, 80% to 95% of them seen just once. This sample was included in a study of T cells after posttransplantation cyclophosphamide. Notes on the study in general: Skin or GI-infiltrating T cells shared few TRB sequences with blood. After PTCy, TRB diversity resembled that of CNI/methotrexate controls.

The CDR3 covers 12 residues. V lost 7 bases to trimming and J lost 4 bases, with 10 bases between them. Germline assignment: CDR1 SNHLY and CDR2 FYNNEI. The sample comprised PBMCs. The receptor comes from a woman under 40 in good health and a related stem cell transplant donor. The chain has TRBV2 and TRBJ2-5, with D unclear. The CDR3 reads CASTGSGETQYF. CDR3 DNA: TGTGCCAGCACAGGAAGTGGAGAGACCCAGTACTTC.